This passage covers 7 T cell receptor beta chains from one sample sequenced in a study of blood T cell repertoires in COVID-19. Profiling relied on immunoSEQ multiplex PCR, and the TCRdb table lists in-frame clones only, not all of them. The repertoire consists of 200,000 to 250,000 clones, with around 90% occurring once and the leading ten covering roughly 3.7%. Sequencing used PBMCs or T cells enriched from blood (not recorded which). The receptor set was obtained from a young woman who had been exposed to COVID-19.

The CDR3 spells CASSPGLAGRYEQYF. CDR3 nucleotide sequence: TGTGCCAGCAGTCCAGGACTAGCGGGACGGTACGAGCAGTACTTC. The chain couples TRBV28 to TRBJ2-7; the match to TRBD2 covers 12 bases. Germline lookup yields CDR1 MDHEN and CDR2 SYDVKM. This CDR3 is built from 15 residues. V trimming: 5 bases; J trimming: 4 bases; junction bases outside the gene matches: 6.

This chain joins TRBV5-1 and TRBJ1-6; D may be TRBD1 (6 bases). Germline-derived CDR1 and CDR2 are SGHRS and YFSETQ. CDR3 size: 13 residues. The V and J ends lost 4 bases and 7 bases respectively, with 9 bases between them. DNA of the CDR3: TGCGCCAGCAGCCCGCAGGGGAATTCACCCCTCCACTTT. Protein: CASSPQGNSPLHF.

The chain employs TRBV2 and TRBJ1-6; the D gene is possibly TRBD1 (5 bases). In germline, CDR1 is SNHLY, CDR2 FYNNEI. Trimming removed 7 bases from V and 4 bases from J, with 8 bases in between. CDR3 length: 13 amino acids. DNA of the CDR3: TGTGCCAGCATTCGGGGGTATAATTCACCCCTCCACTTT. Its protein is CASIRGYNSPLHF.

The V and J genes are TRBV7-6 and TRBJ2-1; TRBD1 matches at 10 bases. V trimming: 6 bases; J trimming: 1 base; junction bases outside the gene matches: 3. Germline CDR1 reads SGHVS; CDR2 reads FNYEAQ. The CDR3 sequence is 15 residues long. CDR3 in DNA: TGTGCCAGCAGGAGGGACAGGGGTTCCTACAATGAGCAGTTCTTC. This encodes CASRRDRGSYNEQFF.

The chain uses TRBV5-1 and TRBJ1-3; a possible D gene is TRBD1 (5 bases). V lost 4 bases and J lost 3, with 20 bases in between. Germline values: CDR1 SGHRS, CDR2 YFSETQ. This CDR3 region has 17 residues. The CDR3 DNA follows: TGCGCCAGCAGCCCCTCCGGACTGGGGGGGATTGGAAACACCATATATTTT. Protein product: CASSPSGLGGIGNTIYF.

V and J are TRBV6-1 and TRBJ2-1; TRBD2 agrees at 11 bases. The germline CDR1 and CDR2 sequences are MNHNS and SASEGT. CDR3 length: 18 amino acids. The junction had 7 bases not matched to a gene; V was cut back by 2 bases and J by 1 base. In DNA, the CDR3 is TGTGCCAGCAGTGAATGGCCTAGCGGGAGGATTTCCTACAATGAGCAGTTCTTC. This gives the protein CASSEWPSGRISYNEQFF.

CDR3 amino acids: CASSRQGPKNIQYF. The CDR3 coding sequence is TGTGCCAGCAGTAGACAGGGCCCCAAAAACATTCAGTACTTC. J is TRBJ2-4 and V is TRBV6-5, with 7 bases identical to TRBD1. Germline-derived CDR1 and CDR2 are MNHEY and SVGAGI. Unmatched junction bases numbered 3, after V lost 5 bases and J lost 2 bases. The CDR3 length is 14 residues.